These T cell receptor beta chains were read from a single sample in a study of CD8+ T cells in alopecia areata. Sequenced by immunoSEQ multiplex PCR; TCRdb stores in-frame clones only, minus some. The table includes around 200,000 clones, about three fifths detected once. Sequenced material: CD4+ T cells sorted from blood, taken at week 4, from a patient treated with tofacitinib. The receptor set was obtained from a human donor with alopecia areata. The CDR3 runs from the conserved cysteine through the conserved F or W. Each record gives: J gene, clone size, V gene, D gene, CDR3 DNA, CDR3 protein. The D gene is left open where the match is weak. Clone size is shown for a subset of rows, as once, few, many or a class of expanded clone.

>TRBJ2-1|.|TRBV5-1|.
TGCGCCAGCAGAAGGGCGGGGAGCTCCTACAATGAGCAGTTCTTC
CASRRAGSSYNEQFF
>TRBJ1-4|.|TRBV30|.
TGTGCCTGGAGGGACCCAGGCCCAACTAATGAAAAACTGTTTTTT
CAWRDPGPTNEKLFF
>TRBJ2-2|.|TRBV14|.
TGTGCCAGCAGCGAAAAAACAGGTTTCTCCGGGGAGCTGTTTTTT
CASSEKTGFSGELFF
>TRBJ2-5|.|TRBV2|TRBD1
TGTGCCAGTACCTTGGACAGGGGGGTTGAGACCCAGTACTTC
CASTLDRGVETQYF
>TRBJ2-3|.|TRBV4-3|TRBD2
TGCGCCAGCAGCCATGGCGGGACTAGCGGAGCAGATACGCAGTATTTT
CASSHGGTSGADTQYF
>TRBJ2-7|.|TRBV2|.
TGTGCCAGCAGCCGGGGGCCAACCTACGAGCAGTACTTC
CASSRGPTYEQYF
>TRBJ2-5|.|TRBV6-5|.
TGTGCCAGCAATCGAGAGACCCAGTACTTC
CASNRETQYF
>TRBJ2-5|.|TRBV6-1|.
TGTGCCAGCAGTGAAGTAAACAGCCAACAGACCCAGTACTTC
CASSEVNSQQTQYF
>TRBJ1-5|.|TRBV9|.
TGTGCCAGCAGCGTCGGGGGGCCGTCTAGCAATCAGCCCCAGCATTTT
CASSVGGPSSNQPQHF
>TRBJ2-3|.|TRBV15|TRBD2
TGTGCCACCAGCAGAGATCCTGGGTTTAGCGGGGATACGCAGTATTTT
CATSRDPGFSGDTQYF
>TRBJ2-3|.|TRBV7-9|.
TGTGCCAGCAGCTTACGGAACACAGGAGTCACAGATACGCAGTATTTT
CASSLRNTGVTDTQYF
>TRBJ2-7|.|TRBV7-8|.
TGTGCCAGCAGTCCGACCGGGACAACCTACGAGCAGTACTTC
CASSPTGTTYEQYF
>TRBJ2-1|few|TRBV5-4|TRBD1
TGTGCCAGCAGCCCTGGACAGGCGAACTACAATGAGCAGTTCTTC
CASSPGQANYNEQFF
>TRBJ2-7|.|TRBV30|.
TGTGCCTGGAATCTTAGGGCAAACTCCTACGAGCAGTACTTC
CAWNLRANSYEQYF
>TRBJ1-2|once|TRBV30|.
TGTGCCTGGAGTGTATATCGCCGGACAGCAAACTACACTAACTATGGCTACACCTTC
CAWSVYRRTANYTNYGYTF
>TRBJ2-5|.|TRBV6-5|TRBD2
TGTGCCAGCAGTTGGGATCGGGAGCGGGGGACCCAGTACTTC
CASSWDRERGTQYF
>TRBJ1-3|.|TRBV15|TRBD1
TGTGCCACCAGCAGAAGGACAGGGGGCGGAAACACCATATATTTT
CATSRRTGGGNTIYF
>TRBJ1-1|.|TRBV7-9|.
TGTGCCAGCAGCTTAGCTGGGAACACTGAAGCTTTCTTT
CASSLAGNTEAFF
>TRBJ2-7|few|TRBV6-5|.
TGTGCCAGCAGAAGGGGATACGAGCAGTACTTC
CASRRGYEQYF
>TRBJ2-3|.|TRBV9|TRBD2
TGTGCCAGCAGCGCTAGACTAGCGGTTACAGATACGCAGTATTTT
CASSARLAVTDTQYF
>TRBJ2-1|.|TRBV6-5|.
TGTGCCAGCAGTTCCCCACACTACTCTGAGCAGTTCTTC
CASSSPHYSEQFF
>TRBJ2-7|few|TRBV7-2|.
TGTGCCAGCAGCTTAGAGGGACGGATTTTCGAGCAGTACTTC
CASSLEGRIFEQYF
>TRBJ1-6|.|TRBV27|.
TGTGCCAGCAGTTTACGGGGCCCCAATTCACCCCTCCACTTT
CASSLRGPNSPLHF
>TRBJ1-5|few|TRBV4-1|TRBD1
TGCGCCAGCAGCCAAGCGGCCAGGGGGCTCGGCAATCAGCCCCAGCATTTT
CASSQAARGLGNQPQHF
>TRBJ1-3|few|TRBV19|.
TGTGCCAGTAGTGATACTTGGGGCTCTGGAAACACCATATATTTT
CASSDTWGSGNTIYF
>TRBJ1-2|.|TRBV4-3|.
TGCGCCAGCAGCCAAGACCCGGCCCCCTATGGCTACACCTTC
CASSQDPAPYGYTF
>TRBJ2-2|.|TRBV30|.
TGTGCCTGGACAAAGGGCTACACCGGGGAGCTGTTTTTT
CAWTKGYTGELFF